The following is a T cell receptor beta chain sequence with its context. The specificity of this receptor is unknown. Base qualities are not recorded, but no much larger clone differs from it by a single base. This sample was taken from a study of neoadjuvant anti-PD-1 for oral cavity cancer (dated by TCRdb to the early 2020s). Study-level background: Patients mostly received three to four biweekly doses of nivolumab at 3 mg/kg before curative-intent surgical resection. For patients who did not progress, a fourth nivolumab dose was given around day 43, followed by definitive surgical resection on days 50-56. Under RECIST 1.1, a patient counted as a responder if showing complete response, partial response or stable disease, and as a non-responder if showing progression. There were roughly 11 patients in the parent correlative cohort, and the response rate was roughly 33%.

Beyond this particular receptor, the publication reports: Larger post-treatment sizes of preexisting intratumoral clones correlated with greater tumor shrinkage, suggesting expansion of preexisting clones contributed to response. Higher pretreatment blood Treg/Th17 ratios correlated with both higher pretreatment blood TCRbeta clonality and lower post-treatment tumor TCRbeta clonality. Only a few patients per response group were included in the TCR analyses, and the authors called for validation in larger cohorts.

The time point label, as the study defines it: after neoadjuvant nivolumab, at surgical resection. Patients had been newly diagnosed with stage II-IVA oral cavity squamous cell carcinoma, and no prior systemic or radiation treatment had been given to the patients. Everyone in the cohort had locally advanced, HPV-negative oral cavity squamous cell carcinoma. Samples came from a longitudinal correlative study of a single-arm phase II trial of neoadjuvant nivolumab in oral cavity squamous cell carcinoma. Subject-matched pre- and post-treatment PBMCs and tumors from three responders and three non-responders were subjected to genomic DNA-based TCRbeta sequencing. For tumor tissue, genomic DNA extraction relied on the Maxwell RSC DNA from Tissue kit. For survey sequencing of tumor libraries, mostly 4 to 6 ug of input genomic DNA was used, and two replicates were run per sample. TCRbeta libraries were prepared with the immunoSEQ hsTCRbeta kit according to the manufacturer's instructions. Sequencing of the completed libraries took place using an Illumina NovaSeq 6000 S4 flow cell after they had been pooled to 3 nM. In the original analysis: The immunoSEQ Analyzer handled quality control and preprocessing of the raw data. The analysis was limited to productive rearrangements, and each clonotype was defined by a unique CDR3 amino acid sequence. Repertoire clonality was estimated as the Gini-Simpson index, which was computed with the R package tcR. Student's t test was used to compare Gini indices, and Pearson correlation was used to assess associations with tumor size change. This is the immuneACCESS table as TCRdb keeps it, with only in-frame sequences that have V and J called. A part of the clones is gone; compared with another copy, unresolved V genes explain less than half, and the rest is unexplained. D and trimming were read from the DNA, whereas the V and J calls and clone size are those reported in that table. This sample holds 35,000 to 40,000 clones; more than 35% were observed only once. The ten biggest clones cover 15% to 20% of the sample.

V loses 5 bases at its end and J loses 0 bases; junction bases beyond the gene matches: 22. CDR1 and CDR2, looked up from the germline V gene (reference sequence), are MNHEY and SMNVEV. Spanning cysteine to phenylalanine, the CDR3 consists of 21 amino acids. Only the CDR3 region is kept as DNA, spanning 63 bases read in frame from base 1. The V and J genes are TRBV27 and TRBJ1-5, with 7 bases in between that match TRBD1. The receptor was isolated from a person aged 35 to 85 with oral cavity squamous cell carcinoma. Sequencing used tumor tissue, obtained after nivolumab (anti-PD-1) treatment. The CDR3 sequence is CASSPTWMPLGTVRSNQPQHF. The bases are TGTGCCAGCAGTCCTACCTGGATGCCCCTTGGGACAGTGCGTAGCAATCAGCCCCAGCATTTT.